A selection of T cell receptor beta chains follows, all from one sample in a study of cytomegalovirus exposure and HLA in healthy donors. Only in-frame clones appear in the TCRdb table, and some are missing; sequencing was by immunoSEQ multiplex PCR. The table shows 110,000 to 150,000 clones, with about 80% occurring only once. The sample taken for sequencing was PBMCs. The receptors were gathered from a male donor in good health and CMV-seropositive. CDR3s include the opening cysteine and the closing phenylalanine or tryptophan. Fields, in order: CDR3 DNA, CDR3 protein, J gene, clone size, D gene, V gene. The D gene is left open where the match is weak. Rows may omit the clone size; those that give it use once, few, many or a size class.

DNA: TGTGCCAGCAGCTTAGGGCTCCACACCGGGGAGCTGTTTTTT
CDR3: CASSLGLHTGELFF
J: TRBJ2-2
size: NA
D: NA
V: TRBV7-3

DNA: TGTGCCAGCAGGAAGACTCTCCACGAGCAGTACTTC
CDR3: CASRKTLHEQYF
J: TRBJ2-7
size: few
D: NA
V: TRBV6-9

DNA: TGTGCCAGCAGTTGGGGAACTAGTCAGCCCCAGCATTTT
CDR3: CASSWGTSQPQHF
J: TRBJ1-5
size: few
D: NA
V: TRBV7-9

DNA: TGTGCCAGCAGTGAGTATGGGGGAGGAAGGTCCTACGAGCAGTACTTC
CDR3: CASSEYGGGRSYEQYF
J: TRBJ2-7
size: NA
D: NA
V: TRBV6-1

DNA: TGTGCCTGGAGGCCGCTACAGGGGGCCGCCGGGCAGTACTTC
CDR3: CAWRPLQGAAGQYF
J: TRBJ2-7
size: NA
D: TRBD1
V: TRBV30

DNA: TGTGCCAGCAGCAGACTAGCGGGAGTAGGGGAGACCCAGTACTTC
CDR3: CASSRLAGVGETQYF
J: TRBJ2-5
size: NA
D: TRBD2
V: TRBV2

DNA: TGTGCCAGCAGCGAGACTAGTCGCACAGATACGCAGTATTTT
CDR3: CASSETSRTDTQYF
J: TRBJ2-3
size: NA
D: NA
V: TRBV6-5

DNA: TGTGCCAGCAGCTCCCGGGCTAGCGAGCGTGCTGAGCAGTTCTTC
CDR3: CASSSRASERAEQFF
J: TRBJ2-1
size: NA
D: NA
V: TRBV7-2

DNA: TGTGCCAGCAGCTCCCTAGGGGGGGCTCGGTACAATGAGCAGTTCTTC
CDR3: CASSSLGGARYNEQFF
J: TRBJ2-1
size: NA
D: NA
V: TRBV7-3

DNA: TGTGCCAGCAGCTTACAAAGGGGTCCGGGACAACAAACCTACGAGCAGTACTTC
CDR3: CASSLQRGPGQQTYEQYF
J: TRBJ2-7
size: NA
D: NA
V: TRBV11-2

DNA: TGTGCCAGCAGCTTAGGACAGCCCTCTGGGGCCAACGTCCTGACTTTC
CDR3: CASSLGQPSGANVLTF
J: TRBJ2-6
size: NA
D: NA
V: TRBV11-3

DNA: TGTGCCAGCAGTGTGTACAGGGATGCAGATACGCAGTATTTT
CDR3: CASSVYRDADTQYF
J: TRBJ2-3
size: NA
D: NA
V: TRBV2

DNA: TGCGCCAGCAGCCAATCAGACAGGGGTCCTGGTCAGCCCCAGCATTTT
CDR3: CASSQSDRGPGQPQHF
J: TRBJ1-5
size: few
D: TRBD1
V: TRBV4-1

DNA: TGTGCCAGCAGCTTTGGACTAGAGCAGTACTTC
CDR3: CASSFGLEQYF
J: TRBJ2-5
size: NA
D: TRBD2
V: TRBV7-8

DNA: TGTGCCAGCAGCCCGCTAGCGGGAGTGGACACCGGGGAGCTGTTTTTT
CDR3: CASSPLAGVDTGELFF
J: TRBJ2-2
size: NA
D: NA
V: TRBV21-1

DNA: TGTGCCAGCTCACCCAGGCAGGGTTGGGACACTGAAGCTTTCTTT
CDR3: CASSPRQGWDTEAFF
J: TRBJ1-1
size: NA
D: NA
V: TRBV18